These 4 T cell receptor beta chains share one sample of origin, sequenced in a study of blood T cell repertoires in COVID-19. TCRdb keeps only in-frame clones here, not all; method: immunoSEQ multiplex PCR. The table shows fewer than 15,000 clones, with 73% occurring only once. Sequencing was performed on peripheral blood. The origin of the receptors is a human donor in a cohort sampled during active COVID-19.

This clone was observed a few times. This chain links TRBV7-2 with TRBJ2-1, with 12 nucleotides matching TRBD2. CDR3 length: 16 amino acids. In germline, CDR1 is SGHTA, CDR2 FQGNSA. J lost 6 bases, V lost 5 bases, and 8 bases had no gene match. The CDR3 spells CASSKPGTSGRNEQFF. The CDR3 DNA reads as TGTGCCAGCAGCAAACCCGGGACTAGCGGGCGCAATGAGCAGTTCTTC.

The chain carries TRBV29-1 and TRBJ1-2, with 8 bases identical to TRBD1. The ends lost 4 bases at V and 4 bases at J; junction bases unmatched: 2. CDR3 length equals 12 residues. Germline V CDR1 and CDR2: SQVTM, ANQGSEA. CDR3 nucleotide sequence: TGCAGCGTTGGACAGGGGACCTATGGCTACACCTTC. Its protein product is CSVGQGTYGYTF. Drawing the rest from reference TRBV29-1 and TRBJ1-2, the complete variable domain is SAVISQKPSRDICQRGTSLTIQCQVDSQVTMMFWYRQQPGQSLTLIATANQGSEATYESGFVIDKFPISRPNLTFSTLTVSNMSPEDSSIYLCSVGQGTYGYTFGSGTRLTVV.

This chain connects TRBV11-3 to TRBJ1-5; D remains unclear. The CDR3 extends over 18 amino acids. Germline V gene data show CDR1 as SGHNT and CDR2 as YENEEA. V lost 7 bases and J lost 0, with 22 bases in between. The CDR3 here is CASKPPARDKYSNQPQHF. CDR3 DNA sequence: TGTGCCAGCAAACCCCCCGCCCGGGATAAATATAGCAATCAGCCCCAGCATTTT.

The chain recombines TRBV6-1 with TRBJ2-2; 9 nucleotides line up with TRBD1. V dropped 1 base and J dropped 5; count of bases not matched to a gene: 5. The CDR3 sequence is 16 residues long. In germline, CDR1 is MNHNS, CDR2 SASEGT. The CDR3 spells CASSEDRGLKTGELFF. DNA for the CDR3: TGTGCCAGCAGTGAAGACAGGGGGCTAAAGACCGGGGAGCTGTTTTTT.